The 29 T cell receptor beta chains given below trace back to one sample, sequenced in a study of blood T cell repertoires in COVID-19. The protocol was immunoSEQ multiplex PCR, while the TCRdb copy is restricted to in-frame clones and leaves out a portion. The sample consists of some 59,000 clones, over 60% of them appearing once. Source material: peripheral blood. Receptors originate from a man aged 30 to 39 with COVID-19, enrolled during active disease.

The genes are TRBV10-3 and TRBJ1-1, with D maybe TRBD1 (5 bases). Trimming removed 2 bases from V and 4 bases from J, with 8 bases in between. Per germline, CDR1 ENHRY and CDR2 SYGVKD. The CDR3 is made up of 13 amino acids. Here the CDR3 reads CAISEQGGTEAFF. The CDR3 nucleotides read TGTGCCATCAGTGAGCAGGGTGGCACTGAAGCTTTCTTT.

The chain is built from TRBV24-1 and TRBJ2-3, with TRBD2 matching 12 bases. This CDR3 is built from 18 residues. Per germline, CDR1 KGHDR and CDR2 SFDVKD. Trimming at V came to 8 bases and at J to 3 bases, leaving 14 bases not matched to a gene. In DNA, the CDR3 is TGTGCCACCACTCCACCCCTGACTAGCGGGGGAGCGACAGATACGCAGTATTTT. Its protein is CATTPPLTSGGATDTQYF.

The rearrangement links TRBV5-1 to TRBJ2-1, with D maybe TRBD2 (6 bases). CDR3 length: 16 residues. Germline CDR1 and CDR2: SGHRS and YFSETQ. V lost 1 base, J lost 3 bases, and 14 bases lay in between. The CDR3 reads CASSLPGRSLYNEQFF. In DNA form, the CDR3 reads TGCGCCAGCAGCTTGCCTGGGAGGTCCCTCTACAATGAGCAGTTCTTC.

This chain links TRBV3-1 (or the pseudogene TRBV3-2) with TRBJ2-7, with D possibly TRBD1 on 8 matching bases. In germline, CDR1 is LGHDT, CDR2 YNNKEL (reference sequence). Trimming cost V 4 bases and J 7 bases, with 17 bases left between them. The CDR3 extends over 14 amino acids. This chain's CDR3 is CASSPGGQGGEQYF. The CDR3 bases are TGTGCCAGCAGCCCGGGAGGACAGGGCGGGGAGCAGTACTTC.

DNA for the CDR3: TGTGCCAGCACCCGGGTGAGCACAGATACGCAGTATTTT. Protein product: CASTRVSTDTQYF. The V and J genes are TRBV9 and TRBJ2-3; no clear D. The CDR3 is made up of 13 amino acids. V lost 6 bases to trimming and J lost 0 bases, with 8 bases between them. Germline V gene data show CDR1 as SGDLS and CDR2 as YYNGEE.

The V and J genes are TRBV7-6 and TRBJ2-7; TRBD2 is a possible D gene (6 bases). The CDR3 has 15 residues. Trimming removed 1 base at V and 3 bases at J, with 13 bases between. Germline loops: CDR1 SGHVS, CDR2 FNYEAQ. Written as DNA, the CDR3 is TGTGCCAGCAGCTTAGGGGGAGCCGGGAGCTACGAGCAGTACTTC. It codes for CASSLGGAGSYEQYF.

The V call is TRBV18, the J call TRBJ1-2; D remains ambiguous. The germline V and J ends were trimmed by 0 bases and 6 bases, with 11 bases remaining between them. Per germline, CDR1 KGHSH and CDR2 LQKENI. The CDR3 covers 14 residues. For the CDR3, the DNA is TGTGCCAGCTCACCACCGGCGGGGATTGATGGCTACACCTTC. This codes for CASSPPAGIDGYTF.

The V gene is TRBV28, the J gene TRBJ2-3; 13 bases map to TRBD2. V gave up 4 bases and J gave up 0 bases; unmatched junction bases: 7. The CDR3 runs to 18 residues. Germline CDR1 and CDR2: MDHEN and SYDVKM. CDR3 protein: CASSSGTSGIWSTDTQYF. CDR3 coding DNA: TGTGCCAGCAGTTCCGGGACTAGCGGGATATGGAGCACAGATACGCAGTATTTT.

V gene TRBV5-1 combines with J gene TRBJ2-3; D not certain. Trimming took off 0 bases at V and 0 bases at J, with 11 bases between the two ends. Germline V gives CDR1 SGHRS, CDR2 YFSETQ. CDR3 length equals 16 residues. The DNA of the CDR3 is TGCGCCAGCAGCTTGGACCGAGCCTTTAGCACAGATACGCAGTATTTT. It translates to CASSLDRAFSTDTQYF.

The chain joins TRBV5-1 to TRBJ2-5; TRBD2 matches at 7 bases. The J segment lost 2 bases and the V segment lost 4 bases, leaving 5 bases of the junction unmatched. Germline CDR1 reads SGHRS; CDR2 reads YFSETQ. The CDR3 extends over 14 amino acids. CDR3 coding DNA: TGCGCCAGCAGCCCCGGGGGGATGCAAGAGACCCAGTACTTC. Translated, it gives CASSPGGMQETQYF.

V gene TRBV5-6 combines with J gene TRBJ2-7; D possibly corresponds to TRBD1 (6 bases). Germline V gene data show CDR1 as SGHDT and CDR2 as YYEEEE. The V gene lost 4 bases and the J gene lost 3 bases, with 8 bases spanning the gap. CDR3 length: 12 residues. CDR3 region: CASSKGVYEQYF. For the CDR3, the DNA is TGTGCCAGCAGCAAGGGGGTCTACGAGCAGTACTTC.

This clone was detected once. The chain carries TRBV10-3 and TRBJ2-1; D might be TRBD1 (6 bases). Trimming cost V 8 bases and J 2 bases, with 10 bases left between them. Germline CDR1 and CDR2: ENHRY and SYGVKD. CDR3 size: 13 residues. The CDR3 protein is CAIAGVAYNEQFF. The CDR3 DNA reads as TGTGCCATCGCAGGGGTCGCCTACAATGAGCAGTTCTTC.

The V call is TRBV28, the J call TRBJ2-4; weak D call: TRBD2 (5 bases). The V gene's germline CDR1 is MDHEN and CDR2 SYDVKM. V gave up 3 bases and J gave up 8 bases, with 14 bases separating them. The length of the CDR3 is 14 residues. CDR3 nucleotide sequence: TGTGCCAGCAGTTTTTTAGGGCGGCGGGACATTCAGTACTTC. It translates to CASSFLGRRDIQYF.

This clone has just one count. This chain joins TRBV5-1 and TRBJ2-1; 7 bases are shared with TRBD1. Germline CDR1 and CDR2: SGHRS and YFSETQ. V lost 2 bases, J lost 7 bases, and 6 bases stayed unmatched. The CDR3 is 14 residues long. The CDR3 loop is CASSLGDRVNEQFF. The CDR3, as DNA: TGCGCCAGCAGCTTAGGAGACAGGGTAAATGAGCAGTTCTTC.

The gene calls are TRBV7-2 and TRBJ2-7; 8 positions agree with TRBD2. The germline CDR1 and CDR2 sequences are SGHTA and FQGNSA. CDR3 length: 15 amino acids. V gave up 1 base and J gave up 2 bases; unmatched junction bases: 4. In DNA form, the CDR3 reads TGTGCCAGCAGCTTAGGGCGGGGGGTTACCTACGAGCAGTACTTC. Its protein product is CASSLGRGVTYEQYF.

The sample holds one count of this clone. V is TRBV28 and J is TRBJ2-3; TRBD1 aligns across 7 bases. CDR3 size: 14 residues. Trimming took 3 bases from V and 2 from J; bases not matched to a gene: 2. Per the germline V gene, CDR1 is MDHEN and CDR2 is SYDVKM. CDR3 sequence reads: CASSLGQHTDTQYF. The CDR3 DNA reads TGTGCCAGCAGTTTGGGACAGCACACAGATACGCAGTATTTT.

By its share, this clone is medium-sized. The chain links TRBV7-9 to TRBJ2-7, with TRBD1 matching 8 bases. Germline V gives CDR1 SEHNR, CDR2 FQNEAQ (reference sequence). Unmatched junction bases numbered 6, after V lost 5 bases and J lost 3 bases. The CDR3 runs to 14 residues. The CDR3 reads CASSHRDRNYEQYF. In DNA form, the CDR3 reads TGTGCCAGCAGCCACCGGGACAGGAACTACGAGCAGTACTTC.

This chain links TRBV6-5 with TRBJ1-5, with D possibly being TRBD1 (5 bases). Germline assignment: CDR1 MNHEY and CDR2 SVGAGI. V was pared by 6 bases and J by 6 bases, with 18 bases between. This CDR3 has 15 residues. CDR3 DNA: TGTGCCAGCAGCCACACAGGAGATGGCGGTCAGCCCCAGCATTTT. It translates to CASSHTGDGGQPQHF.

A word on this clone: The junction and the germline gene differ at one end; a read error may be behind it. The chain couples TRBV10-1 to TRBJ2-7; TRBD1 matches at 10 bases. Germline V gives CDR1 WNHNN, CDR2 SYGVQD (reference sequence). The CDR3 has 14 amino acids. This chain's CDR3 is CAKAVGQGSSEQYF. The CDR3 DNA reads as TGCGCCAAAGCAGTGGGACAGGGGTCCTCCGAGCAGTACTTC.

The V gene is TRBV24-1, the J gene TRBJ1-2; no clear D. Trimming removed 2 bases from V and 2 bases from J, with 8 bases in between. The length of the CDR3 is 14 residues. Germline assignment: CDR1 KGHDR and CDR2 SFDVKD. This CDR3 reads CATSDSRRNYGYTF. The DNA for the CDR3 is TGTGCCACCAGTGATTCCCGCAGGAACTATGGCTACACCTTC.

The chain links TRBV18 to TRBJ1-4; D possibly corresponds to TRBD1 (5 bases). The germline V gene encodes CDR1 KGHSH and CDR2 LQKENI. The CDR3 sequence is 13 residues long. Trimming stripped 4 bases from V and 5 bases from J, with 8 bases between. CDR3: CASSRRQNEKLFF. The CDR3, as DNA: TGTGCCAGCTCACGCCGACAGAATGAAAAACTGTTTTTT.

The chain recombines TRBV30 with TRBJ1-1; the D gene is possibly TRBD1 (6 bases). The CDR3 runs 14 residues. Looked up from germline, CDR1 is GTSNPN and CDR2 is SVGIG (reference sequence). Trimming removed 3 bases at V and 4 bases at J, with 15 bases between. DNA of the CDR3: TGTGCCTGGAGCTCAGGGGCTCGAAGCACTGAAGCTTTCTTT. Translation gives CAWSSGARSTEAFF.

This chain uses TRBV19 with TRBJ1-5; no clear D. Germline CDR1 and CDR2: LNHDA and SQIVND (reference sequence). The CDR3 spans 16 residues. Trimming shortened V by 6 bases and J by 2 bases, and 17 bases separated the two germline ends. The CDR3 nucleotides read TGTGCCAGTAGGGGAGGGCCCGTACCTGGCAATCAGCCCCAGCATTTT. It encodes CASRGGPVPGNQPQHF.

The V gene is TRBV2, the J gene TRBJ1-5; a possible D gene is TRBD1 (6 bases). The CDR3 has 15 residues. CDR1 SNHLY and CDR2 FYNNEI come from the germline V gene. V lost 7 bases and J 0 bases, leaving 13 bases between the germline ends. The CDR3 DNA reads TGTGCCAGCACCGGACAGCCCTATAGCAATCAGCCCCAGCATTTT. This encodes CASTGQPYSNQPQHF.

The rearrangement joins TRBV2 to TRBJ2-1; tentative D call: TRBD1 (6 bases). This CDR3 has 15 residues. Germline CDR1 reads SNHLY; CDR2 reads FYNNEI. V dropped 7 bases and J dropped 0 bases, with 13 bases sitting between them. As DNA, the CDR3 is TGTGCCAGCATGGTGGACAGCAGCTCCTACAATGAGCAGTTCTTC. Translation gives CASMVDSSSYNEQFF.

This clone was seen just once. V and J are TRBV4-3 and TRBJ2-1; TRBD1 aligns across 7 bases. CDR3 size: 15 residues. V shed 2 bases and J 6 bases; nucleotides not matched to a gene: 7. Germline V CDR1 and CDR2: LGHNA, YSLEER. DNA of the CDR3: TGCGCCAGCAGCCAAAGGACAGGTTCCACCAATGAGCAGTTCTTC. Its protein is CASSQRTGSTNEQFF.

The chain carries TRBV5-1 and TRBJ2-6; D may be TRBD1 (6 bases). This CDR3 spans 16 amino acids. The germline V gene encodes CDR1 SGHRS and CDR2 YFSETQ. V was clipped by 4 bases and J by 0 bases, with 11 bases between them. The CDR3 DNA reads TGCGCCAGCAGCAAACGAGGGGGCTCTGGGGCCAACGTCCTGACTTTC. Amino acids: CASSKRGGSGANVLTF.

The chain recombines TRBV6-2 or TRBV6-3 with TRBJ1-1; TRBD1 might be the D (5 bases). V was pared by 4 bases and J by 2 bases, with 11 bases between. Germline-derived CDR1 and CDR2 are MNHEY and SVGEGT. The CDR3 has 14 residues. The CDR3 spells CASSLVRGNTEAFF. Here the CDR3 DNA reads TGTGCCAGCAGTTTGGTAAGGGGAAACACTGAAGCTTTCTTT.

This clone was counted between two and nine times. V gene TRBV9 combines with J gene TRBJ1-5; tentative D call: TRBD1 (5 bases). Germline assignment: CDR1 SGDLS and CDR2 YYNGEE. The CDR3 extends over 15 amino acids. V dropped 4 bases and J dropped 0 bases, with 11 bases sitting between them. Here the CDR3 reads CASSPSGDSNQPQHF. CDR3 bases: TGTGCCAGCAGCCCCTCGGGGGATAGCAATCAGCCCCAGCATTTT. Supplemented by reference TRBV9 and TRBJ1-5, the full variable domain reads DSGVTQTPKHLITATGQRVTLRCSPRSGDLSVYWYQQSLDQGLQFLIQYYNGEERAKGNILERFSAQQFPDLHSELNLSSLELGDSALYFCASSPSGDSNQPQHFGDGTRLSIL.